These 8 T cell receptor beta chains were all obtained from the same sample, sequenced in a study of OX40 agonist ivuxolimab in advanced cancers. Here immunoSEQ multiplex PCR was the method, and the copy in TCRdb shows in-frame clones only, minus some. The top ten hold 35% to 40% of the sample, which has approximately 41,000 clones, about 87% seen once. The sample consisted of CD4+ or CD8+ T cells sorted from blood, taken in a trial of the OX40 agonist ivuxolimab. Source of these receptors: an adult with an advanced solid tumor such as melanoma, head and neck, liver or kidney cancer.

The chain uses TRBV10-3 and TRBJ1-5; TRBD1 aligns across 8 bases. CDR3 size: 13 residues. V shed 6 bases and J 7 bases; nucleotides not matched to a gene: 5. Germline V CDR1 and CDR2: ENHRY, SYGVKD. The CDR3 protein is CAIRDRGGQPQHF. CDR3 DNA: TGTGCCATCAGAGACAGGGGTGGACAGCCCCAGCATTTT.

This rearrangement joins TRBV28 to TRBJ1-3; D remains unclear. Trimming pared 2 bases from V and 6 bases from J, leaving 11 bases between. CDR1 and CDR2 (germline): MDHEN, SYDVKM. This CDR3 is 14 amino acids long. CDR3 DNA: TGTGCCAGCAGTTTAGGCCAGTCGGAAAACACCATATATTTT. It translates to CASSLGQSENTIYF.

V gene TRBV6-6 combines with J gene TRBJ2-2; D is unresolved. Germline values: CDR1 MNHNY, CDR2 SVGAGI (reference sequence). The CDR3 contains 15 residues. The V end was cut by 7 bases, the J end by 5 bases, with 17 bases between. The CDR3 region has the DNA TGTGCCAGCACCCCTTACGCGCTGGAAACCGGGGAGCTGTTTTTT. This encodes CASTPYALETGELFF.

The V call is TRBV19, the J call TRBJ1-1; D might be TRBD1 (5 bases). V lost 3 bases and J 4 bases, leaving 12 bases between the germline ends. This CDR3 spans 14 amino acids. Germline V CDR1 and CDR2: LNHDA, SQIVND (reference sequence). The CDR3 DNA sequence: TGTGCCAGTAGTATGGGGGGGTTGGGCACTGAAGCTTTCTTT. Translation gives CASSMGGLGTEAFF.

The chain couples TRBV9 to TRBJ2-7, with a possible D match to TRBD1 (7 bases). Germline V gene data show CDR1 as SGDLS and CDR2 as YYNGEE. Trimming removed 3 bases from V and 0 bases from J, with 13 bases in between. CDR3 length: 15 residues. In DNA form, the CDR3 reads TGTGCCAGCAGCGCGGGCGGGGACAGCTCCTACGAGCAGTACTTC. It specifies CASSAGGDSSYEQYF.

The CDR3 here is CASSEWGQSNQPQHF. CDR3 nucleotide sequence: TGTGCCAGCAGCGAATGGGGACAGTCAAATCAGCCCCAGCATTTT. The chain joins TRBV9 to TRBJ1-5, with TRBD1 matching over 7 bases. With 3 bases clipped from V and 4 bases from J, the junction kept 7 bases outside the gene matches. Germline V lookup: CDR1 SGDLS, CDR2 YYNGEE. The CDR3 loop spans 15 amino acids.

The chain is built from TRBV6-1 and TRBJ1-3; no clear D. Germline V gene data show CDR1 as MNHNS and CDR2 as SASEGT. There are 12 residues in the CDR3. V was clipped by 6 bases and J by 2 bases, with 5 bases between them. The CDR3 region has the DNA TGTGCCAGCAGGCCAGCTGGAAACACCATATATTTT. Its protein is CASRPAGNTIYF.

This clone was seen just once. J is TRBJ1-1 and V is TRBV18; D is uncertain. CDR1 and CDR2 (germline): KGHSH, LQKENI. CDR3 length: 13 amino acids. The V end lost 2 bases, the J end lost 3 bases, and 7 bases lay between the germline ends. As DNA, the CDR3 is TGTGCCAGCTCACCAGAATGGGACACTGAAGCTTTCTTT. It specifies CASSPEWDTEAFF.